The source of this TCR beta chain is a study of identical twins. V was clipped by 0 bases and J by 0 bases, with 14 bases between them. There are 17 residues in the CDR3. Germline-derived CDR1 and CDR2 are MGHRA and YSYEKL. TCRdb used MiXCR to reprocess the 5' RACE reads, holding one entry per CDR3 protein. The data show about 240,000 distinct CDR3 sequences, over 9.5% seen once. The V and J genes are TRBV4-1 and TRBJ2-5; D gene unclear. The origin of this receptor is a man between 45 and 60 years old in good health. Material: memory T cells sorted from blood. CDR3 region: CASSQDQQREYQETQYF. CDR3 nucleotides: TGCGCCAGCAGCCAAGATCAGCAGCGCGAATACCAAGAGACCCAGTACTTC.